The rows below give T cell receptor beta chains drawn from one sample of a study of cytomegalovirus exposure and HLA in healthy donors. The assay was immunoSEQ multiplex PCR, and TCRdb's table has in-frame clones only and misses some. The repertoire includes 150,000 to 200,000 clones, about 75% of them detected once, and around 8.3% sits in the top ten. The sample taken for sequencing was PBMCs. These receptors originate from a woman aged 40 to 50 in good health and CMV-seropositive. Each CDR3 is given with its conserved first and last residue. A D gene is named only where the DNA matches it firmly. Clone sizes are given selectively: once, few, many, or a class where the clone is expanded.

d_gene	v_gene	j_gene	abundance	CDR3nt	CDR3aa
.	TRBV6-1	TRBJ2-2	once	TGTGCCAGCAGGGTTGACAGGTCCACCGGGGAGCTGTTTTTT	CASRVDRSTGELFF
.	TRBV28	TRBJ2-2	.	TGTGCCAGCCCCGGGAGCACCGGGGAGCTGTTTTTT	CASPGSTGELFF
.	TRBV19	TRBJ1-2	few	TGTGCCAGTAGTACCCCAGGGTACTATGGCTACACCTTC	CASSTPGYYGYTF
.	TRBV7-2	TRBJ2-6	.	TGTGCCAGCAGCTTAGTAGGGGCTCGCTCTGGGGCCAACGTCCTGACTTTC	CASSLVGARSGANVLTF
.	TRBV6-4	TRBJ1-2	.	TGTGCCAGCAGTCCTTCGACTAGAGCTAACTATGGCTACACCTTC	CASSPSTRANYGYTF
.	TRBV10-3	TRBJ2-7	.	TGTGCCACGGCGGGGGCGGAGATATCCTACGAGCAGTACTTC	CATAGAEISYEQYF
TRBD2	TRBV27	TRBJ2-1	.	TGTGCCAGCAGTTCGATAGCGGGAGGGACATACAATGAGCAGTTCTTC	CASSSIAGGTYNEQFF
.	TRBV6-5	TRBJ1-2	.	TGTGCCAGCAGTTACTCTTCCCAGGGCATCGGTGGCTACACCTTC	CASSYSSQGIGGYTF
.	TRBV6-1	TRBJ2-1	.	TGTGCCAGCACTCGGGTCGTGGCGAATGAGCAGTTCTTC	CASTRVVANEQFF
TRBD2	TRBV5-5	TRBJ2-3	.	TGTGCCAGCAGCTTGACTAGCGGGAGTGCAGATACGCAGTATTTT	CASSLTSGSADTQYF
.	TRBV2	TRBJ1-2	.	TGTGCCAGCCGGATGGGGGGAGCTAACTATGGCTACACCTTC	CASRMGGANYGYTF
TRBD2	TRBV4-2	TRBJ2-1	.	TGTGCCAGCAGCAGACCCCCCGCGGGAGGGCGGGACAATGAGCAGTTCTTC	CASSRPPAGGRDNEQFF
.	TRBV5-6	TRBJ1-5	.	TGTGCCAGCAGCTTGTATCGTCAGGTGGGTCAGCCCCAGCATTTT	CASSLYRQVGQPQHF
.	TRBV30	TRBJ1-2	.	TGTGCCTGGAGTAAACTAGGGGAGGGTGGCTACACCTTC	CAWSKLGEGGYTF
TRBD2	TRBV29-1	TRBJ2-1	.	TGCAGCGGGAGGGGACTAGCGGGTTTGCAGTTCTTC	CSGRGLAGLQFF
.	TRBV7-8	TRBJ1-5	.	TGTGCCAGCAGCAGCAAATCTCTAGACAGGATCTCACGGCCCCAGCATTTT	CASSSKSLDRISRPQHF
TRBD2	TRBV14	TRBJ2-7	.	TGTGCCAGCAGCCAAGTCGGGCCAAGGGACTACTACGAGCAGTACTTC	CASSQVGPRDYYEQYF
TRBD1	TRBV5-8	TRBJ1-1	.	TGTGCCAGCAGCGTGACAGGGAGGACTGAAGCTTTCTTT	CASSVTGRTEAFF
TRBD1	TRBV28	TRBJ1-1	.	TGTGCCAGCAGTTTAGGCCTATTGGACAGGGGGGCGACTTTT	CASSLGLLDRGATF
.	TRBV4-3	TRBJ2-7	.	TGCGCCAGCAGCCAAGATTTGCGAGACGAGCAGTACTTC	CASSQDLRDEQYF
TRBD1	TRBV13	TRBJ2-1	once	TGTGCCAGCAGCTTAGGACAGGGGGCTGATGAGCAGTTCTTC	CASSLGQGADEQFF
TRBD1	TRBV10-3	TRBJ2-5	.	TGTGCCATCAGTGGACAGGGATCAGAGACCCAGTACTTC	CAISGQGSETQYF
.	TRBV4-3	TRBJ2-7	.	TGCGCCAGCAGCCAAGGTGCAGAATACTCCTACGAGCAGTACTTC	CASSQGAEYSYEQYF
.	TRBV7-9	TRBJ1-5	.	TGTGCCAGCAGCCAGGCTGGGGGCTCGCCCCCCCAGCATTTT	CASSQAGGSPPQHF
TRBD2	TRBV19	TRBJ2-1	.	TGTGCCAGTAGTCTACTAGCGGGGAGGACTGGGGAGCAGTTCTTC	CASSLLAGRTGEQFF
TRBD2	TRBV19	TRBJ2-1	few	TGTGCCAGTAGTATAGACCGACTAGCGGGAGGGAATGAGCAGTTCTTC	CASSIDRLAGGNEQFF
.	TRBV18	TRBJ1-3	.	TGTGCCAGCTCAGATCGGACAGCCTCTGGAAACACCATATATTTT	CASSDRTASGNTIYF
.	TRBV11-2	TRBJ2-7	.	TGTGCCAGCAGCTCCCCCGAACTGATTACCGACTACGAGCAGTACTTC	CASSSPELITDYEQYF
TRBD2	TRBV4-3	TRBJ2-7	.	TGCGCCAGCAGCCAAGCAGCGGGAGTGAGATACGAGCAGTACTTC	CASSQAAGVRYEQYF
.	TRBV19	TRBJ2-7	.	TGTGCCAGTAGTCCCCTCGGACAGCCAAGTTCCTACGAGCAGTACTTC	CASSPLGQPSSYEQYF
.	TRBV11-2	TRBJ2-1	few	TGTGCCAGCAGCTTTGCGCCCCGGGACAATGAGCAGTTCTTC	CASSFAPRDNEQFF
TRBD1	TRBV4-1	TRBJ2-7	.	TGCGCCAGCAGCCAGGACAGGGGGACCTCCTACGAGCAGTACTTC	CASSQDRGTSYEQYF
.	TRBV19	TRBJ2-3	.	TGTGCCAGTAGGGACTTCACAGATACGCAGTATTTT	CASRDFTDTQYF
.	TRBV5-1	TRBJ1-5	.	TGCGCCAGCAGCTTGGACGCGGGGAGGCAGCCCCAGCATTTT	CASSLDAGRQPQHF
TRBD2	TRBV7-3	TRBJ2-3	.	TGTGCCAGCAGCGGTGGACTAGCGGGCACAGATACGCAGTATTTT	CASSGGLAGTDTQYF
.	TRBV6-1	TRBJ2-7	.	TGTGCCAGCAGTGAAATAGGGGGAATCACCTACGAGCAGTACTTC	CASSEIGGITYEQYF
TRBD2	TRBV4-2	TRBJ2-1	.	TGTGCCAGCAGCCAAGTAGCGGGAGGGCCAGGGGGTGAGCAGTTCTTC	CASSQVAGGPGGEQFF
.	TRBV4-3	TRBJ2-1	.	TGCGCCAGCAGCCAATACAGGACAGGGAGGGCCAATGAGCAGTTCTTC	CASSQYRTGRANEQFF
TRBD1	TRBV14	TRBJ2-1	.	TGTGCCAGCAGCCAAGCGTGGGGACAGGGGGCTTACAATGAGCAGTTCTTC	CASSQAWGQGAYNEQFF
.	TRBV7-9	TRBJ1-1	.	TGTGCCAGCAGCTTGTTCGAGCAAACTGAAGCTTTCTTT	CASSLFEQTEAFF
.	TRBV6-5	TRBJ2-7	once	TGTGCCAGCAGTTACTCCTCGGGGGAGCAGTACTTC	CASSYSSGEQYF